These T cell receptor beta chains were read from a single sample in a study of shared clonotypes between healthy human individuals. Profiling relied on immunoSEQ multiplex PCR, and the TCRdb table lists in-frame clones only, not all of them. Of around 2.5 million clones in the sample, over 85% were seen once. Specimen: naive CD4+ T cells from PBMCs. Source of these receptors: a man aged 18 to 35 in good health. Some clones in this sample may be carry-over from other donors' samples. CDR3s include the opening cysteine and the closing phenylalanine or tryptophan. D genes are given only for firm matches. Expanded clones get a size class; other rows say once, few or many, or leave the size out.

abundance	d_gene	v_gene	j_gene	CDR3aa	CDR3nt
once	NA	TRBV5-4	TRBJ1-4	CASSWSGATNEKLFF	TGTGCCAGCAGCTGGAGCGGGGCAACTAATGAAAAACTGTTTTTT
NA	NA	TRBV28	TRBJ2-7	CASFSGGASSYEQYF	TGTGCCAGCTTTTCTGGGGGGGCGAGCTCCTACGAGCAGTACTTC
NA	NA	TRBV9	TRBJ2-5	CASSSGGYPQETQYF	TGTGCCAGCAGCTCAGGGGGGTACCCCCAAGAGACCCAGTACTTC
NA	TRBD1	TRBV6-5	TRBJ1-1	CASSYSPGQRIAFF	TGTGCCAGCAGTTACTCCCCGGGACAGCGAATAGCTTTCTTT
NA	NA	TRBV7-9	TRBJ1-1	CASSLARATVTTEAFF	TGTGCCAGCAGCTTAGCGAGGGCCACTGTTACCACTGAAGCTTTCTTT
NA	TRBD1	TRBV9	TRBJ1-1	CASSVDGTGVAEAFF	TGTGCCAGCAGCGTAGACGGGACAGGGGTCGCTGAAGCTTTCTTT
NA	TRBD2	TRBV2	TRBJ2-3	CASRASGGPLDTQYF	TGTGCCAGCAGAGCTAGCGGGGGCCCCTTGGATACGCAGTATTTT
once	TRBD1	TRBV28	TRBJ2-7	CASSLGRQGVYEQYF	TGTGCCAGCAGTCTCGGCAGACAGGGTGTCTACGAGCAGTACTTC
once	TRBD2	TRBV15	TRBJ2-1	CATRTEGLAGVYNEQFF	TGTGCCACCAGGACCGAGGGACTAGCGGGGGTCTACAATGAGCAGTTCTTC
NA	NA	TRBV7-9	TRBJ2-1	CASSRLVVDEQFF	TGTGCCAGCAGCCGACTAGTGGTGGATGAGCAGTTCTTC
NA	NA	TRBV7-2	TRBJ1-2	CASSLAGGGPYGYTF	TGTGCCAGCAGCTTGGCCGGAGGAGGGCCTTATGGCTACACCTTC
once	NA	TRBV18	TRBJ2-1	CASSPNRDFEQFF	TGTGCCAGCTCACCAAATAGGGACTTTGAGCAGTTCTTC
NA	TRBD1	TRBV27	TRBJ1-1	CASSLTGLGTEAFF	TGTGCCAGCAGCTTGACAGGGCTGGGCACTGAAGCTTTCTTT
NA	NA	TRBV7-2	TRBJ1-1	CASSLGTTGTEAFF	TGTGCCAGCAGCTTAGGGACCACCGGAACTGAAGCTTTCTTT
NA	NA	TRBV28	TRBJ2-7	CASSSTGRPSYEQYF	TGTGCCAGCAGTTCGACAGGGAGGCCTTCCTACGAGCAGTACTTC
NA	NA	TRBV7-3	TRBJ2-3	CASSLTGVQDTQYF	TGTGCCAGCAGCTTGACGGGAGTACAAGATACGCAGTATTTT
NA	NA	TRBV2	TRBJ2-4	CASSEVGRGLAKNIQYF	TGTGCCAGCAGTGAAGTCGGTAGGGGGTTAGCCAAAAACATTCAGTACTTC
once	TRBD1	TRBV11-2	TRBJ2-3	CASSQTGGTDTQYF	TGTGCCAGCAGCCAGACAGGGGGCACAGATACGCAGTATTTT
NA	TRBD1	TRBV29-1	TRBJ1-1	CSVDGGTGVDTEAFF	TGCAGCGTTGATGGCGGGACAGGGGTTGACACTGAAGCTTTCTTT
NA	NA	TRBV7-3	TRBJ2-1	CASSFTSWSNEQFF	TGTGCCAGCAGCTTTACTAGCTGGTCCAATGAGCAGTTCTTC
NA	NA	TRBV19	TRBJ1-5	CASSMGSTAYRPQHF	TGTGCCAGTAGTATGGGGTCTACAGCATATCGGCCCCAGCATTTT
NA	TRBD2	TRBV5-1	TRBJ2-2	CASRKTSGRVTGELFF	TGCGCCAGCCGCAAGACTAGCGGGAGGGTCACCGGGGAGCTGTTTTTT
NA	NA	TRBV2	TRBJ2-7	CVSGTSSYEQYF	TGTGTCTCCGGCACATCTTCCTACGAGCAGTACTTC
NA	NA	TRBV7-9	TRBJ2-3	CASSLYSTDTQYF	TGTGCCAGCAGCTTATACAGCACAGATACGCAGTATTTT
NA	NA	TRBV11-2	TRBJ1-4	CASSLPGPGEKLFF	TGTGCCAGCAGCTTACCGGGGCCAGGGGAAAAACTGTTTTTT
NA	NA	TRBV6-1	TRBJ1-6	CASSAQGSRILF	TGTGCCAGCAGCGCTCAGGGGTCCCGGATCCTTTTT
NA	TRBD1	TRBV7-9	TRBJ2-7	CASGRQGGNYEQYF	TGTGCCAGCGGACGACAGGGGGGAAACTACGAGCAGTACTTC
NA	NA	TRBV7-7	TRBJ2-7	CASSLGTTGYEQYF	TGTGCCAGCAGCTTAGGGACCACGGGCTACGAGCAGTACTTC
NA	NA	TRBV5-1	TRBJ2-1	CASTRWVSGNEQFF	TGCGCCAGCACCCGGTGGGTGTCAGGCAATGAGCAGTTCTTC
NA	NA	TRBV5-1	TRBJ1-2	CASSATEANYGYTF	TGCGCCAGCAGCGCAACAGAAGCTAACTATGGCTACACCTTC
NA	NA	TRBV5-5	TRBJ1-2	CASSSWRQPASDGYTF	TGTGCCAGCAGCTCCTGGAGGCAGCCCGCGAGCGATGGCTACACCTTC
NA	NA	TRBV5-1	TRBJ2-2	CASSPAGLNTGELFF	TGCGCCAGCAGCCCAGCGGGCTTGAACACCGGGGAGCTGTTTTTT
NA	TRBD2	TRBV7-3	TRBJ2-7	CASSLGLAGATGEQYF	TGTGCCAGCAGCTTAGGGCTAGCGGGAGCCACGGGCGAGCAGTACTTC
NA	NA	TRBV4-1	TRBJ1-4	CASSQEGQTGRVRKLFF	TGCGCCAGCAGCCAAGAGGGGCAAACAGGGCGCGTGAGAAAACTGTTTTTT
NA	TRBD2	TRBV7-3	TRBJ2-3	CASSSGTRGLAGITDTQYF	TGTGCCAGCAGCTCAGGGACACGAGGACTAGCGGGGATCACAGATACGCAGTATTTT
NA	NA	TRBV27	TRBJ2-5	CASSMGETQYF	TGTGCCAGCAGTATGGGGGAGACCCAGTACTTC
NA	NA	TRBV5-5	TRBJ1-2	CASSLDGGYTF	TGTGCCAGCAGCTTGGACGGAGGCTACACCTTC
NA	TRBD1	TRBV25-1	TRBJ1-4	CASRGTGEKLFF	TGTGCCAGCAGGGGGACAGGGGAAAAACTGTTTTTT
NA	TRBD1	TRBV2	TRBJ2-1	CASSEYRGPVGEQFF	TGTGCCAGCAGTGAATACAGGGGGCCCGTCGGTGAGCAGTTCTTC
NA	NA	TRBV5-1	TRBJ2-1	CASSWGPSSGNEQFF	TGCGCCAGCAGCTGGGGGCCCTCTAGCGGCAATGAGCAGTTCTTC
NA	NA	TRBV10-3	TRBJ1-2	CAIKTGTLAVGGYTF	TGTGCCATAAAAACCGGGACACTTGCTGTCGGTGGCTACACCTTC
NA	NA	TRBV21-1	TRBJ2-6	CASSKAPGQGTNVLTF	TGTGCCAGCAGCAAAGCCCCGGGACAGGGGACCAACGTCCTGACTTTC
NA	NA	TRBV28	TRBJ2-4	CASSPWTADKNIQYF	TGTGCCAGCAGTCCGTGGACAGCCGACAAAAACATTCAGTACTTC
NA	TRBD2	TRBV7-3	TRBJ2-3	CASSLDGRGGDTQYF	TGTGCCAGCAGCTTAGACGGGAGGGGCGGAGATACGCAGTATTTT
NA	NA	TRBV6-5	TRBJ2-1	CASSHQPGGLNEQFF	TGTGCCAGCAGTCATCAGCCCGGGGGCCTCAATGAGCAGTTCTTC
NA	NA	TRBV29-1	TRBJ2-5	CSVEGQAETLYF	TGCAGCGTTGAAGGGCAGGCGGAGACCTTGTACTTC
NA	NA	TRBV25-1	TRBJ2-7	CASSARGSSYEQYF	TGTGCCAGCAGTGCCCGGGGCAGCTCCTACGAGCAGTACTTC
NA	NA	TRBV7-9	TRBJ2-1	CASGATGMGDEQFF	TGTGCCAGCGGCGCCACCGGAATGGGGGATGAGCAGTTCTTC
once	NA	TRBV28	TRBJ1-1	CASRIPGTSGSFF	TGTGCCAGCAGGATCCCTGGGACCAGCGGGTCTTTCTTT
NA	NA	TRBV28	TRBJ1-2	CASSDVGYTF	TGTGCCAGCAGTGATGTTGGCTACACCTTC
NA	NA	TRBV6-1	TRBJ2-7	CASSISGRSYEQYF	TGTGCCAGCAGTATTTCAGGTCGCTCCTACGAGCAGTACTTC
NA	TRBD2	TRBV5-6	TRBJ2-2	CASSNGLAGGRRELFF	TGTGCCAGCAGCAACGGACTAGCGGGAGGTCGCCGGGAGCTGTTTTTT
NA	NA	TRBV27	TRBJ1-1	CASKELGAGTAHEAFF	TGTGCCAGTAAAGAGTTGGGGGCAGGGACGGCTCATGAAGCTTTCTTT
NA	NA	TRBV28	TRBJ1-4	CASSLRGENEKLFF	TGTGCCAGCAGTCTCCGGGGGGAGAATGAAAAACTGTTTTTT
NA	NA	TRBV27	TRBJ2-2	CASSALRAGGTGELFF	TGTGCCAGCAGCGCCCTCCGGGCAGGGGGGACCGGGGAGCTGTTTTTT
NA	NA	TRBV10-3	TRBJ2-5	CAISESSWGLDIQETQYF	TGTGCCATCAGTGAGTCGTCGTGGGGGCTAGACATCCAAGAGACCCAGTACTTC
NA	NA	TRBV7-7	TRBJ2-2	CATRAGELFF	TGTGCCACTCGTGCCGGGGAGCTGTTTTTT
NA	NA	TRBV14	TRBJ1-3	CASRPSSGNTIYF	TGTGCCAGCAGACCATCCTCTGGAAACACCATATATTTT
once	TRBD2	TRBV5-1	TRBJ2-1	CASSRGLAGDEQFF	TGCGCCAGCAGCCGTGGACTAGCGGGAGATGAGCAGTTCTTC